This T cell receptor (beta chain) was sequenced during a study of CD4 T cells in relation to SARS-CoV-2 and coronaviruses. Looking at the study overall: PBMCs were cultured with antigen for around nine days before TCR beta sequencing.

Concerning this clone itself: Antigen: not known.

Unexposed donor CD4+ T cells date from about 2011-2018, before the COVID-19 pandemic. The cells were cultured for roughly 11 days before CD4+ T cells were isolated. Germline V CDR1 and CDR2: SNHLY, FYNNEI. This CDR3 comprises 15 residues. The V end lost 6 bases, the J end lost 0 bases, and 14 bases lay between the germline ends. Assay: immunoSEQ multiplex PCR; the TCRdb copy retains only in-frame clones and omits some. The sample yields more than 15,000 clones, 82% seen once. Sequencing was done on a sample of CD4+ T cells from PBMCs, cultured in vitro. The rearrangement links TRBV2 to TRBJ1-2; a weak D match, TRBD1 (6 bases). This clonotype was sampled from a human donor in good health. The CDR3 DNA is TGTGCCAGCAGGGCCGGGACAAACACTAACTATGGCTACACCTTC. Amino acids: CASRAGTNTNYGYTF. Full variable domain (missing parts from reference TRBV2 and TRBJ1-2): EPEVTQTPSHQVTQMGQEVILRCVPISNHLYFYWYRQILGQKVEFLVSFYNNEISEKSEIFDDQFSVERPDGSNFTLKIRSTKLEDSAMYFCASRAGTNTNYGYTFGSGTRLTVV.